This TCR beta chain comes out of a study of molecular identifiers for immune sequencing clone quantification. TCRdb re-called the PCR reads with MiXCR, one entry per CDR3 protein. The sample yields about 640,000 distinct CDR3 sequences, nearly 20% seen once. The CDR3 totals 14 residues. Germline V gives CDR1 SGDLS, CDR2 YYNGEE. A word on this clonotype: Its antigen is as yet unknown. An end of the junction differs from the germline gene, which may be a read error.

Findings and limits, study-wide: Clone sizes that are highly expanded could be underestimated when identical TCR molecules share a barcode. Clones above 20 RNA copies contained over 99% of effector molecules and under 1% of naive molecules.

Specimen: naive CD8+ T cells from blood, with Jurkat cell RNA spiked in. Specified subset: FACS-sorted CD8+CD4-CCR7+CD45RA+ naive T cells. J is TRBJ2-7 and V is TRBV9, with TRBD2 as a possible D gene (6 bases). The sequence was collected from a human donor in good health. Some libraries in this study had Jurkat cell RNA spiked in. The CDR3 sequence is CAGSVDGGGYEQYF. Here the CDR3 DNA reads TGTGCCGGCAGCGTAGACGGGGGAGGCTACGAGCAGTACTTC.